This TCR beta chain was recorded in a study of cytomegalovirus exposure and HLA in healthy donors. This clone was detected only a few times. The antigen is unknown. PCR involved 60 Vbeta and 13 Jbeta primers. Assay: immunoSEQ multiplex PCR; the TCRdb copy retains only in-frame clones and omits some. The sample carries over 15,000 clones, under 90% recorded once. Broader study findings: In a later analysis, a missense DCLRE1C variant was linked to TCR beta V- and J-gene trimming.

The specimen sequenced was PBMCs. The source is a human donor in good health.

In DNA form, the CDR3 reads TGTGCCAGCAGCTGGGGGGGGACACTTGGCTACACCTTC. It codes for CASSWGGTLGYTF. This chain links TRBV5-6 with TRBJ1-2, with D maybe TRBD1 (6 bases). V gave up 3 bases and J gave up 7 bases, with 13 bases separating them. The CDR3 has 13 residues. Germline V gene data show CDR1 as SGHDT and CDR2 as YYEEEE.